This TCR beta chain is from a study of T cell responses to AZD1222 COVID-19 vaccine. Study-wide findings and caveats: Donors were chiefly white British, with a greater number of females, and clonal diversity was perhaps underestimated. Reportedly, nearly half the spike-specific TCRs target unmutated variant regions.

Germline assignment: CDR1 MNHEY and CDR2 SMNVEV (reference sequence). The CDR3 totals 15 residues. With 7 bases clipped from V and 8 bases from J, the junction kept 16 bases outside the gene matches. Clones were read by immunoSEQ multiplex PCR, and TCRdb kept only the in-frame ones, dropping some. The table has fewer than 200,000 clones, around nine tenths seen once. Of note for this clone: Its antigen remains unidentified.

The chain links TRBV27 to TRBJ1-2, with TRBD1 matching over 7 bases. Here the sequenced sample was peripheral blood, taken 28 days after the second dose of the MenACWY control vaccine. The TCR sequence derives from an adult who received the MenACWY meningococcal vaccine as a control. The CDR3 sequence is CASTPMGEGGKGYTF. CDR3 DNA sequence: TGTGCCAGCACCCCAATGGGGGAAGGGGGCAAGGGCTACACCTTC.